This T cell receptor beta chain originates from a study of cytomegalovirus exposure and HLA in healthy donors. Study context: Some 180 million T cells yielded 117 million unique TCR beta sequences in earlier analysis.

The CDR3 spans 13 residues. CDR1 is SGHTS, CDR2 YDEGEE, per germline. V shed 0 bases and J shed 4 bases, with 7 bases lying between them. In the PCR, 60 Vbeta and 13 Jbeta primers were used. Clones were sequenced by immunoSEQ multiplex PCR, and TCRdb holds only the in-frame ones, with some missing. Of approximately 200,000 clones in the sample, approximately 85% were seen once. Points on this clone: The antigen is unknown.

Study outcomes and limitations: Relative to equally common others, HLA-associated TCR beta chains showed greater clonal expansion in a later analysis. A later analysis reportedly identified an Asian-associated ancestry cluster as carrying fewer N-insertions than the roughly 670-donor mean.

The sequenced sample was PBMCs. The chain joins TRBV5-8 to TRBJ1-1, with D possibly being TRBD1 (5 bases). The receptor comes from a woman aged 45-65 years in good health and CMV-seropositive. The CDR3 sequence is CASSLDRGTEAFF. CDR3 bases: TGTGCCAGCAGCTTGGATAGGGGCACTGAAGCTTTCTTT.